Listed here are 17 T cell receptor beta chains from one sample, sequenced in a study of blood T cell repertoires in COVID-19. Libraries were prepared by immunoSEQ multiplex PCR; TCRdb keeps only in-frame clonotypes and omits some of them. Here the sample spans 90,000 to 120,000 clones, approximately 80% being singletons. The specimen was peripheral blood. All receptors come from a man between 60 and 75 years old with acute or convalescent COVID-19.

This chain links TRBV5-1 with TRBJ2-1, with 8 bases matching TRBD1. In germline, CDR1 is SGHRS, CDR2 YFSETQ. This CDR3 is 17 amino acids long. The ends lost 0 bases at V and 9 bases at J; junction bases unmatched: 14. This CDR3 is CASSLAPGTGLKGEQFF. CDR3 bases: TGCGCCAGCAGCTTGGCCCCGGGGACAGGCCTAAAAGGTGAGCAGTTCTTC.

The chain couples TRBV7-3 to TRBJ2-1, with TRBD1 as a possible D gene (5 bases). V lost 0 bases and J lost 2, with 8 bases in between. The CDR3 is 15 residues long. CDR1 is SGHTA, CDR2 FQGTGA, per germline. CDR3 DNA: TGTGCCAGCAGCTTAACCAGGGCTACCTACAATGAGCAGTTCTTC. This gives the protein CASSLTRATYNEQFF.

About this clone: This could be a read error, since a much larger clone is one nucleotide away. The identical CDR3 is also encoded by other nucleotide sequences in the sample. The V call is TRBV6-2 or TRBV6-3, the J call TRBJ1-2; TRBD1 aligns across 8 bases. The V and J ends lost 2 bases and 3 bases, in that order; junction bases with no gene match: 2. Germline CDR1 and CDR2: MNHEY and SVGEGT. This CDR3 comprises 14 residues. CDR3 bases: TGTGCCAGCAGTTACGACAGGGGTGACTATGGCTACACCTTC. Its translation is CASSYDRGDYGYTF.

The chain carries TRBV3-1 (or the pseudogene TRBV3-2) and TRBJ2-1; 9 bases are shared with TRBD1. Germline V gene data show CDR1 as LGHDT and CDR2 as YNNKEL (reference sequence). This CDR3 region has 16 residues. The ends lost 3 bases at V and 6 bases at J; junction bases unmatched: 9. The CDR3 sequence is CASSQTGTGIFNEQFF. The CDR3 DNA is TGTGCCAGCAGCCAGACCGGGACAGGGATATTCAATGAGCAGTTCTTC.

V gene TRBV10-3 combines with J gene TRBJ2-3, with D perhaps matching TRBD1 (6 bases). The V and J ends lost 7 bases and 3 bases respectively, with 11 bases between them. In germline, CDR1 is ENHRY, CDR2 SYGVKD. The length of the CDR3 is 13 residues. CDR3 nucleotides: TGTGCCATCAATAACAGGGAGACAGATACGCAGTATTTT. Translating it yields CAINNRETDTQYF.

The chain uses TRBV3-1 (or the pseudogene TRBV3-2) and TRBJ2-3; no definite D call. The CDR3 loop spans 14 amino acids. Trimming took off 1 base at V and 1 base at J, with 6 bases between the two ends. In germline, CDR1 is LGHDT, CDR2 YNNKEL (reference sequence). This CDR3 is CASSQGSGTDTQYF. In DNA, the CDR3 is TGTGCCAGCAGCCAAGGTTCTGGCACAGATACGCAGTATTTT.

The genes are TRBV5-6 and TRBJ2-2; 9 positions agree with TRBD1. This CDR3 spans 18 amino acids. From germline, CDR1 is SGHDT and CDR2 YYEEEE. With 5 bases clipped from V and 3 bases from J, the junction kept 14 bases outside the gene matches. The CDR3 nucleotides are TGTGCCAGCAGTCCGATAATTGGGGGACAGGGTTACACCGGGGAGCTGTTTTTT. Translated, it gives CASSPIIGGQGYTGELFF.

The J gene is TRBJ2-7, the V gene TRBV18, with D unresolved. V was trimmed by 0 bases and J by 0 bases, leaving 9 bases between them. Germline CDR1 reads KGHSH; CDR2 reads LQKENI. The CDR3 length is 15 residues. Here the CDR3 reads CASSPPAPLSYEQYF. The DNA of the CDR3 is TGTGCCAGCTCACCACCAGCACCCCTCTCCTACGAGCAGTACTTC. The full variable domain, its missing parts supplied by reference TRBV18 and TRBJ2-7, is NAGVMQNPRHLVRRRGQEARLRCSPMKGHSHVYWYRQLPEEGLKFMVYLQKENIIDESGMPKERFSAEFPKEGPSILRIQQVVRGDSAAYFCASSPPAPLSYEQYFGPGTRLTVT.

CDR3 nucleotides: TGTGCCAGCAGCTTAGTATTCGTGGGACTAGCGGGAGAATACGAGCAGTACTTC. Encoded protein: CASSLVFVGLAGEYEQYF. V gene TRBV7-2 combines with J gene TRBJ2-7, with TRBD2 matching 14 bases. CDR3 length equals 18 residues. Germline V lookup: CDR1 SGHTA, CDR2 FQGNSA. J was trimmed by 4 bases and V by 1 base; bases with no gene match: 9. Drawing the rest from reference TRBV7-2 and TRBJ2-7, the complete variable domain is GAGVSQSPSNKVTEKGKDVELRCDPISGHTALYWYRQSLGQGLEFLIYFQGNSAPDKSGLPSDRFSAERTGGSVSTLTIQRTQQEDSAVYLCASSLVFVGLAGEYEQYFGPGTRLTVT.

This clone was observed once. The CDR3 loop is CASSPRGGGRGSNEQFF. The CDR3 DNA sequence: TGTGCCAGCAGCCCGCGAGGGGGGGGGAGAGGTTCGAATGAGCAGTTCTTC. The chain carries TRBV11-2 and TRBJ2-1; possible D gene TRBD2, 7 bases. Germline loops: CDR1 SGHAT, CDR2 FQNNGV. The CDR3 loop spans 17 amino acids. Between the trimmed V and J ends, which lost 5 bases and 7 bases, there was a span of 24 bases. Based on the CDR3 plus reference TRBV11-2 and TRBJ2-1, the full variable domain is EAGVAQSPRYKIIEKRQSVAFWCNPISGHATLYWYQQILGQGPKLLIQFQNNGVVDDSQLPKDRFSAERLKGVDSTLKIQPAKLEDSAVYLCASSPRGGGRGSNEQFFGPGTRLTVL.

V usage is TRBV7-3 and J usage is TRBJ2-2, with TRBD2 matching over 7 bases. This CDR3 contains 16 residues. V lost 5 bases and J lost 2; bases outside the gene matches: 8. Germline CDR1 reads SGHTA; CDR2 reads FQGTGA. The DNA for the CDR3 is TGTGCCAGCAGCGTTAGAGCGGGGCTTAACACCGGGGAGCTGTTTTTT. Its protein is CASSVRAGLNTGELFF.

This CDR3 is CATSDSGTGRPNEQYF. CDR3 nucleotide sequence: TGTGCCACCAGTGATTCCGGGACAGGGAGACCCAACGAGCAGTACTTC. J is TRBJ2-7 and V is TRBV24-1; TRBD1 matches at 9 bases. Germline lookup yields CDR1 KGHDR and CDR2 SFDVKD. The V gene end was trimmed by 2 bases and the J gene end by 5 bases; junction bases not matched to a gene: 9. The CDR3 is made up of 16 amino acids.

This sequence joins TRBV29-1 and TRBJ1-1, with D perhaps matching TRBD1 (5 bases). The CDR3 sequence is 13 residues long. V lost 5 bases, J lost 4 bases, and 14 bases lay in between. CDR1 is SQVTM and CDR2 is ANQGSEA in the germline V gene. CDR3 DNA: TGCAGCGTTTCCTCAGGGAGGGGCACTGAAGCTTTCTTT. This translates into CSVSSGRGTEAFF.

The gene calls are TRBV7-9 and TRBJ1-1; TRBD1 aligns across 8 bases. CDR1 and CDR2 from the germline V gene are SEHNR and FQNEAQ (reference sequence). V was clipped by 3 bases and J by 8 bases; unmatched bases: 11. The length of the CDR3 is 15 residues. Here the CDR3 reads CASSLISTGVSEAFF. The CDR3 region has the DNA TGTGCCAGCAGCTTGATCTCGACAGGGGTTTCGGAAGCTTTCTTT.

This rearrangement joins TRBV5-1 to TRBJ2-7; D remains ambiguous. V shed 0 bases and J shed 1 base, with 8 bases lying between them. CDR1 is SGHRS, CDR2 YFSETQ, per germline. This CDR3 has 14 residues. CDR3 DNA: TGCGCCAGCAGCTTGGCAGGAAAGTCCTACGAGCAGTACTTC. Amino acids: CASSLAGKSYEQYF.

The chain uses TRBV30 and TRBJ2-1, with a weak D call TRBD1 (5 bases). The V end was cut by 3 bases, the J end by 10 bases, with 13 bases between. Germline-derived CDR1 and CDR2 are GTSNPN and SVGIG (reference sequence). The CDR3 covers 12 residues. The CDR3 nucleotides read TGTGCCTGGAGCCCAAGCTGGGGCGAGCAGTTCTTC. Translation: CAWSPSWGEQFF.

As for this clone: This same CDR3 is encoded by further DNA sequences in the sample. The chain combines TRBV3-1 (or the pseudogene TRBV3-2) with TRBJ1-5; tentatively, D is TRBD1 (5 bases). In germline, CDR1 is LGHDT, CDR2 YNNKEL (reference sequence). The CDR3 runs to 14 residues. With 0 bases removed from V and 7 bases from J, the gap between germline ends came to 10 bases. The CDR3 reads CASSQDSGGQPQHF. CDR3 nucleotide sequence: TGTGCCAGCAGCCAAGATTCGGGGGGACAGCCCCAGCATTTT.